Described below is a single TCR beta chain sequence and its context. Antigen: not known. TCRdb's copy holds only in-frame clones and misses some; the assay was immunoSEQ multiplex PCR. The sample yields 120,000 or so clones, around 85% seen once. The V end was cut by 4 bases, the J end by 5 bases, with 11 bases between. The CDR3 contains 13 residues. From germline, CDR1 is LGHNA and CDR2 YSLEER. This record belongs to a study of radiation and T cells in renal cell carcinoma. Across the whole study: Nephrectomy followed 15 Gy stereotactic body radiation by 4 weeks. Whole-study results and caveats: Without pretreatment biopsies, baseline tumor clonotype presence was undetermined.

As for time point: blood 2 weeks post-SBRT. Specified treatment: 15 Gy SBRT to primary tumor, nephrectomy 4 weeks later. Blood was sampled at baseline, 2 weeks and 4 weeks after SBRT. Clear cell pathology was present in this patient's renal cell carcinoma. The V and J genes are TRBV4-3 and TRBJ1-2; possibly TRBD1 for D (6 bases). Sequencing was performed on blood, taken from a patient whose treatment included radiotherapy and nephrectomy. This TCR came from a man over 45 with renal cell carcinoma. The CDR3 protein is CASSRTQGYGYTF. As DNA, the CDR3 is TGCGCCAGCAGCCGAACACAGGGTTATGGCTACACCTTC.